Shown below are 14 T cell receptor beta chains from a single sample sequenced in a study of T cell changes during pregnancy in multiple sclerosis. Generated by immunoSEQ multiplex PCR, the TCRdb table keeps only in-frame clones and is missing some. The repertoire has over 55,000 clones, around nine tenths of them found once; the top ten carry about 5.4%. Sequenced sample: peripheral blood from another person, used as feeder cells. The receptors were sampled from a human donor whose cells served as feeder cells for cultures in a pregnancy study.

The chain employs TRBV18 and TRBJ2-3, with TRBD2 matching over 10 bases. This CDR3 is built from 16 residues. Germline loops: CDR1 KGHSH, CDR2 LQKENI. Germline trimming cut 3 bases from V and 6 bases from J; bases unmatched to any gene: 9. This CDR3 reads CASSPLPGTSDDTQYF. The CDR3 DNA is TGTGCCAGCTCACCCCTACCCGGGACTAGCGATGATACGCAGTATTTT.

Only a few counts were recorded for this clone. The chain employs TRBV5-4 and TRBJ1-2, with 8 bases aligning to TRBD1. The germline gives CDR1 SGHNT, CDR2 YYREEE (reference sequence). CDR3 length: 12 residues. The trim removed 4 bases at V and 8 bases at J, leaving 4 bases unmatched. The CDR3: CASSRDRRGYTF. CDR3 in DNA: TGTGCCAGCAGCCGGGACAGGCGCGGCTACACCTTC.

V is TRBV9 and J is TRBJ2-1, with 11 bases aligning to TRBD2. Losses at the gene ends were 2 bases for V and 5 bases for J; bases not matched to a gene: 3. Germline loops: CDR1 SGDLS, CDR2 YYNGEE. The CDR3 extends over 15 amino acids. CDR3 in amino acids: CASSVSSGGNNEQFF. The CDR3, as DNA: TGTGCCAGCAGCGTCTCTAGCGGGGGGAACAATGAGCAGTTCTTC.

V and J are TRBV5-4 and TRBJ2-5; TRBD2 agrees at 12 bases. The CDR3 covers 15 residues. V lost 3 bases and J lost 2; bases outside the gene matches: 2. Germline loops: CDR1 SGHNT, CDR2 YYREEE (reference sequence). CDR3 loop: CASSWGTSGQETQYF. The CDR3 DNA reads TGTGCCAGCAGCTGGGGGACTAGCGGGCAAGAGACCCAGTACTTC.

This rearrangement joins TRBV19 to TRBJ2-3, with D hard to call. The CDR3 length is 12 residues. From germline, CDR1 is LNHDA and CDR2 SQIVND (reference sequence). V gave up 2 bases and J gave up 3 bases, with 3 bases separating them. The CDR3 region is CASSIWTDTQYF. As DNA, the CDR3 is TGTGCCAGTAGTATATGGACAGATACGCAGTATTTT.

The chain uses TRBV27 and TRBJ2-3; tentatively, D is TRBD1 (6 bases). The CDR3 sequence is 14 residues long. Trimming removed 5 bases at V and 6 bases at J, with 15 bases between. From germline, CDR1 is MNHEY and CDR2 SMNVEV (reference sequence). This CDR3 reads CASSLSRGDDTQYF. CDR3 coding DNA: TGTGCCAGCAGTCTCTCCAGGGGCGACGATACGCAGTATTTT.

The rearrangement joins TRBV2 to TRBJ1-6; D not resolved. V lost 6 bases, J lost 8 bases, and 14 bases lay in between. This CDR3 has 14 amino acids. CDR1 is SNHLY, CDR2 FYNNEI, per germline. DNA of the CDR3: TGTGCCAGCAGGCACGACGGGAGACATTCACCCCTCCACTTT. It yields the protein CASRHDGRHSPLHF.

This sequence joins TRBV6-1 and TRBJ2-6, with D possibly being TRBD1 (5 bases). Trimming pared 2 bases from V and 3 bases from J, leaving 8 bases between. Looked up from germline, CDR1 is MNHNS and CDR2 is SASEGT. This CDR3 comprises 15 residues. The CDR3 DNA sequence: TGTGCCAGCAGTGAAAAGCAGGGTGGGGCCAACGTCCTGACTTTC. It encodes CASSEKQGGANVLTF.

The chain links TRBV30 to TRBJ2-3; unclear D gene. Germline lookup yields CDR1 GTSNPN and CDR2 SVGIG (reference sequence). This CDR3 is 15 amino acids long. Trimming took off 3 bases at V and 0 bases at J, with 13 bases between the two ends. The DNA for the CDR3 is TGTGCCTGGAGCTCCCTGAGGCAAAGCACAGATACGCAGTATTTT. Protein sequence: CAWSSLRQSTDTQYF.

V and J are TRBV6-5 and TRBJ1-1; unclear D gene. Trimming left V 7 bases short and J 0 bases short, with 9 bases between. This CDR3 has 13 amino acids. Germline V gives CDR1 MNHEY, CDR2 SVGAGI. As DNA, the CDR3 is TGTGCCAGCACCGCCAGGATGAACACTGAAGCTTTCTTT. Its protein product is CASTARMNTEAFF.

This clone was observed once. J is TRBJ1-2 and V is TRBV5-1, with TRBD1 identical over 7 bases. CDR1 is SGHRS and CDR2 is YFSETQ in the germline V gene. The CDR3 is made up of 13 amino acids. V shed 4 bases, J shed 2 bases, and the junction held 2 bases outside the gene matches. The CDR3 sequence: CASSPGQNYGYTF. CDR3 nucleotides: TGCGCCAGCAGCCCGGGACAGAACTATGGCTACACCTTC.

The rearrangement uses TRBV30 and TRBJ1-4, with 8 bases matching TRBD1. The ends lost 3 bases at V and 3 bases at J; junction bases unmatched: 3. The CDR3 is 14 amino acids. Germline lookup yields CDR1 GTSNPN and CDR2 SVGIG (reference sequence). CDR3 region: CAWSADRANEKLFF. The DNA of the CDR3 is TGTGCCTGGAGCGCGGACAGGGCTAATGAAAAACTGTTTTTT.

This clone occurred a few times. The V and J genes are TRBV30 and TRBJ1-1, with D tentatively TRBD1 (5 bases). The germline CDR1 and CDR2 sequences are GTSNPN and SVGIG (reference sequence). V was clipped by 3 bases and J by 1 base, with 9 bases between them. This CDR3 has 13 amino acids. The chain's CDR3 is CAWRGGWNTEAFF. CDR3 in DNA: TGTGCCTGGAGGGGGGGGTGGAACACTGAAGCTTTCTTT.

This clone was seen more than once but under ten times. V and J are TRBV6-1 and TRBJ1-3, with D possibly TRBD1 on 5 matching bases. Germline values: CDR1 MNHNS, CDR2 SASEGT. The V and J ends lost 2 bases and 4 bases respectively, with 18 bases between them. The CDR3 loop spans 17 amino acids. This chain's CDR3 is CASSEIYGGKIGNTIYF. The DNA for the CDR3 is TGTGCCAGCAGTGAAATCTATGGGGGGAAAATAGGAAACACCATATATTTT.